A single sample is the source of the 23 T cell receptor beta chains below, sequenced in a study of T cell responses to AZD1222 COVID-19 vaccine. The repertoire was sequenced with immunoSEQ multiplex PCR; TCRdb's copy has only in-frame clones and lacks some. The sample lists approximately 110,000 clones, 85% to 90% occurring once. The sequencing used peripheral blood, collected on day 0 of AZD1222 vaccination. These receptors came from an adult in good health.

V and J are TRBV18 and TRBJ1-4; D is ambiguous. This CDR3 is 13 amino acids long. Trimming cost V 2 bases and J 3 bases, with 4 bases left between them. CDR1 KGHSH and CDR2 LQKENI come from the germline V gene. CDR3 nucleotides: TGTGCCAGCTCACCAGGCCCTAATGAAAAACTGTTTTTT. This translates into CASSPGPNEKLFF.

This chain links TRBV3-1 (or the pseudogene TRBV3-2) with TRBJ2-7; no reliable D call. The CDR3 has 14 residues. CDR1 is LGHDT and CDR2 is YNNKEL in the germline V gene (reference sequence). V lost 0 bases and J lost 2, with 8 bases in between. The chain's CDR3 is CASSQDVIAYEQYF. In nucleotides, the CDR3 is TGTGCCAGCAGCCAAGATGTAATAGCCTACGAGCAGTACTTC.

This chain uses TRBV5-6 with TRBJ1-1; TRBD1 might be the D (5 bases). In germline, CDR1 is SGHDT, CDR2 YYEEEE. This CDR3 contains 15 residues. The V end lost 0 bases, the J end lost 8 bases, and 17 bases lay between the germline ends. The CDR3 loop reads CASSLVRTLRPEAFF. The CDR3 DNA is TGTGCCAGCAGCTTGGTGAGGACACTCCGCCCAGAAGCTTTCTTT. Looking up the rest from reference TRBV5-6 and TRBJ1-1 gives the full variable domain: DAGVTQSPTHLIKTRGQQVTLRCSPKSGHDTVSWYQQALGQGPQFIFQYYEEEERQRGNFPDRFSGHQFPNYSSELNVNALLLGDSALYLCASSLVRTLRPEAFFGQGTRLTVV.

By frequency in the sample, this clone is medium-sized. The chain couples TRBV13 to TRBJ2-7; maybe TRBD2 (6 bases). The CDR3 contains 14 residues. Trimming cost V 1 base and J 0 bases, with 7 bases left between them. Germline V lookup: CDR1 PRHDT, CDR2 FYEKMQ (reference sequence). The CDR3 sequence is CASSLAGSSYEQYF. For the CDR3, the DNA is TGTGCCAGCAGCTTAGCCGGGAGCTCCTACGAGCAGTACTTC.

The chain combines TRBV9 with TRBJ2-7; either TRBD1 or TRBD2 may supply D (6 bases each). V lost 1 base to trimming and J lost 4 bases, with 12 bases between them. Germline loops: CDR1 SGDLS, CDR2 YYNGEE. This CDR3 region has 14 residues. The CDR3 DNA reads TGTGCCAGCAGCGTATCGGGGGCCTCATACGAGCAGTACTTC. It is translated as CASSVSGASYEQYF.

The CDR3 here is CASSEGDRGSYEQYF. The CDR3 DNA sequence: TGTGCCAGCAGTGAAGGGGACAGGGGTTCCTACGAGCAGTACTTC. J is TRBJ2-7 and V is TRBV6-1, with 10 bases lining up with TRBD1. The CDR3 is 15 residues long. Germline values: CDR1 MNHNS, CDR2 SASEGT. Germline trimming cut 1 base from V and 1 base from J; bases unmatched to any gene: 1.

The rearrangement uses TRBV9 and TRBJ2-1; 8 bases are a match to TRBD1. The CDR3 has 19 residues. Unmatched junction bases numbered 11, after V lost 0 bases and J lost 0 bases. Germline V gives CDR1 SGDLS, CDR2 YYNGEE. The CDR3 DNA reads as TGTGCCAGCAGCGTAGGGACAGGGAGCCCGAAGAGCTCCTACAATGAGCAGTTCTTC. Its protein is CASSVGTGSPKSSYNEQFF.

The chain links TRBV18 to TRBJ2-1; 11 nucleotides align to TRBD1. The CDR3 totals 15 residues. Germline loops: CDR1 KGHSH, CDR2 LQKENI. Germline trimming cut 5 bases from V and 7 bases from J; bases unmatched to any gene: 7. CDR3 sequence (DNA): TGTGCCAGCTCATCAGGACAGGGGGCACGGAATGAGCAGTTCTTC. This translates into CASSSGQGARNEQFF.

J is TRBJ2-7 and V is TRBV5-1, with a weak D call TRBD2 (8 bases). The length of the CDR3 is 14 residues. V was trimmed by 4 bases and J by 12 bases, leaving 23 bases between them. Germline V lookup: CDR1 SGHRS, CDR2 YFSETQ. In DNA, the CDR3 is TGCGCCAGCAGCCCGCGGGACAGCCATCGGGAGGGGTACTTC. It specifies CASSPRDSHREGYF. The variable domain in full, with the rest retrieved from reference TRBV5-1 and TRBJ2-7, is KAGVTQTPRYLIKTRGQQVTLSCSPISGHRSVSWYQQTPGQGLQFLFEYFSETQRNKGNFPGRFSGRQFSNSRSEMNVSTLELGDSALYLCASSPRDSHREGYFGPGTRLTVT.

This clone was observed once. This chain uses TRBV27 with TRBJ1-5; TRBD1 might be the D (5 bases). Germline V gives CDR1 MNHEY, CDR2 SMNVEV (reference sequence). With 6 bases removed from V and 3 bases from J, the gap between germline ends came to 12 bases. The CDR3 loop spans 14 amino acids. The CDR3 DNA is TGTGCCAGCAGCAGCCCAGGGAACAATCAGCCCCAGCATTTT. Translating it yields CASSSPGNNQPQHF.

The chain links TRBV6-2 or TRBV6-3 to TRBJ2-7, with a possible D match to TRBD2 (6 bases). There are 13 residues in the CDR3. Trimming took off 4 bases at V and 2 bases at J, with 9 bases between the two ends. Germline V lookup: CDR1 MNHEY, CDR2 SVGEGT. CDR3: CASSLLAPYEQYF. CDR3 DNA: TGTGCCAGCAGTTTACTAGCCCCCTACGAGCAGTACTTC.

This rearrangement joins TRBV19 to TRBJ2-1, with D hard to call. Germline lookup yields CDR1 LNHDA and CDR2 SQIVND (reference sequence). This CDR3 is built from 12 residues. Trimming cost V 5 bases and J 7 bases, with 9 bases left between them. In DNA form, the CDR3 reads TGTGCCAGTAGTCCGCCGGCTAATGAGCAGTTCTTC. It encodes CASSPPANEQFF.

V and J are TRBV12-3 or TRBV12-4 and TRBJ1-5, with TRBD1 as a possible D gene (5 bases). This CDR3 comprises 13 residues. V shed 7 bases and J shed 3 bases, with 10 bases lying between them. The CDR3 region has the DNA TGTGCCAGCACGGGGACCACCAATCAGCCCCAGCATTTT. As protein: CASTGTTNQPQHF.

This clone was detected once. The chain carries TRBV9 and TRBJ2-7; TRBD1 agrees at 9 bases. The junction had 3 bases not matched to a gene; V was cut back by 0 bases and J by 5 bases. The germline gives CDR1 SGDLS, CDR2 YYNGEE. This CDR3 has 14 amino acids. The CDR3 bases are TGTGCCAGCAGCGTAGGGGGACAGGGCCACGAGCAGTACTTC. The encoded protein is CASSVGGQGHEQYF. The full variable domain, rest sourced from reference TRBV9 and TRBJ2-7, is DSGVTQTPKHLITATGQRVTLRCSPRSGDLSVYWYQQSLDQGLQFLIQYYNGEERAKGNILERFSAQQFPDLHSELNLSSLELGDSALYFCASSVGGQGHEQYFGPGTRLTVT.

The V and J genes are TRBV24-1 and TRBJ2-7; 9 nucleotides agree with TRBD2. The germline V gene encodes CDR1 KGHDR and CDR2 SFDVKD. The CDR3 runs 15 residues. The junction had 3 bases not matched to a gene; V was cut back by 3 bases and J by 1 base. In DNA, the CDR3 is TGTGCCACCAGTGATAAGACTAGCGGTTCCTACGAGCAGTACTTC. Residues: CATSDKTSGSYEQYF.

This clone has just one count. The rearrangement links TRBV7-2 to TRBJ1-1, with 8 nucleotides matching TRBD1. The germline gives CDR1 SGHTA, CDR2 FQGNSA. J gave up 4 bases and V 5 bases, and 12 bases lay outside the gene matches. CDR3 size: 16 residues. The CDR3 reads CASSTRQGWGGTEAFF. CDR3 DNA sequence: TGTGCCAGCAGCACCCGACAGGGGTGGGGTGGCACTGAAGCTTTCTTT.

Only one count was recorded for this clone. This chain uses TRBV3-1 (or the pseudogene TRBV3-2) with TRBJ1-5, with TRBD1 identical over 7 bases. With V trimmed by 0 bases and J by 7 bases, 6 bases remained unmatched. The CDR3 spans 15 residues. CDR1 is LGHDT and CDR2 is YNNKEL in the germline V gene (reference sequence). The CDR3 protein is CASSQESAGGQPQHF. CDR3 DNA: TGTGCCAGCAGCCAAGAGAGCGCAGGGGGACAGCCCCAGCATTTT.

The chain couples TRBV5-4 to TRBJ1-2; D unclear. This CDR3 has 13 amino acids. Germline V gene sequence: CDR1 SGHNT, CDR2 YYREEE (reference sequence). Trimming stripped 3 bases from V and 3 bases from J, with 9 bases between. The CDR3 loop is CASSSLDHYGYTF. CDR3 DNA: TGTGCCAGCAGCTCCCTGGACCACTATGGCTACACCTTC.

This chain joins TRBV6-5 and TRBJ1-3, with 8 bases aligning to TRBD1. This CDR3 comprises 14 residues. With V trimmed by 8 bases and J by 4 bases, 7 bases remained unmatched. The V gene's germline CDR1 is MNHEY and CDR2 SVGAGI. The CDR3 DNA reads as TGTGCCAGCGCTCCAGGGGGCTCCGGAAACACCATATATTTT. Protein sequence: CASAPGGSGNTIYF.

V usage is TRBV7-2 and J usage is TRBJ1-3; TRBD1 aligns across 9 bases. V gave up 5 bases and J gave up 4 bases; unmatched junction bases: 9. CDR3 length: 16 residues. Germline V gives CDR1 SGHTA, CDR2 FQGNSA. CDR3 bases: TGTGCCAGCAGCCCCCAATCCGGGACAGGGGGAAACACCATATATTTT. It translates to CASSPQSGTGGNTIYF.

This sequence joins TRBV18 and TRBJ2-7, with 7 bases identical to TRBD2. The CDR3 has 14 amino acids. Germline loops: CDR1 KGHSH, CDR2 LQKENI. The V and J ends lost 8 bases and 0 bases, in that order; junction bases with no gene match: 7. CDR3 sequence reads: CASTNASGSYEQYF. Here the CDR3 DNA reads TGTGCCAGCACAAATGCTAGCGGCTCCTACGAGCAGTACTTC.

This clone was detected only a few times. The genes are TRBV28 and TRBJ1-6; the D gene is possibly TRBD1 (5 bases). The CDR3 loop spans 14 amino acids. Germline V gene sequence: CDR1 MDHEN, CDR2 SYDVKM. The V end lost 7 bases, the J end lost 10 bases, and 17 bases lay between the germline ends. In nucleotides, the CDR3 is TGTGCCAGCACCCCTGGGGGAGCGAGGTCACCCCTCCACTTT. Translated, it gives CASTPGGARSPLHF. The full variable domain, rest sourced from reference TRBV28 and TRBJ1-6, is DVKVTQSSRYLVKRTGEKVFLECVQDMDHENMFWYRQDPGLGLRLIYFSYDVKMKEKGDIPEGYSVSREKKERFSLILESASTNQTSMYLCASTPGGARSPLHFGNGTRLTVT.

The chain has TRBV19 and TRBJ1-1; the match to TRBD1 covers 7 bases. In germline, CDR1 is LNHDA, CDR2 SQIVND (reference sequence). This CDR3 region has 13 residues. Germline trimming cut 6 bases from V and 0 bases from J; bases unmatched to any gene: 1. CDR3 region: CASRGQMNTEAFF. The DNA for the CDR3 is TGTGCCAGTAGGGGACAGATGAACACTGAAGCTTTCTTT.